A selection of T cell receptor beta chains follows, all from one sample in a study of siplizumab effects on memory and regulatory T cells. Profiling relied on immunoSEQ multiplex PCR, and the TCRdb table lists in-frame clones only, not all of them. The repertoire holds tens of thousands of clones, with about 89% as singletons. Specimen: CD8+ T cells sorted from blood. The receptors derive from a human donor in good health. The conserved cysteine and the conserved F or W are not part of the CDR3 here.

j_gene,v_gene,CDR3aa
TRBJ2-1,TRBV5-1,ASSYTGGDEQF
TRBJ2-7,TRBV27,ASSSYRVSLLEQY
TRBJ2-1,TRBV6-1,ASSGGGPEYNEQF
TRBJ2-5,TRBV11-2,ASSFQETQY
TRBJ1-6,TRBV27,ASRGGDRSSYNSPLH
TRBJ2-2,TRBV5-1,ASSGPGLYTGELF
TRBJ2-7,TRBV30,AWDMGQGAVYEQY
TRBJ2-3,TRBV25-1,ASSEFLTAGQDTQY
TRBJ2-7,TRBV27,ASSFFSGYEQY
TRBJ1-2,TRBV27,ASGETGGIYGYT
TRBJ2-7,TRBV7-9,ATDSGSSYEQY
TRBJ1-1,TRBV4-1,ASSLNHGGNTEAF
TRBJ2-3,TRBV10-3,AISESMRITQY
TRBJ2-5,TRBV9,ASSVDRAQGETQY
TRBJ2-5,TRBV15,ATSREGEMGVRGETQY
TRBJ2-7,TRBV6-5,ASSYSWEGVSYEQY
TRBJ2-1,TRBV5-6,ASSLGHEQF
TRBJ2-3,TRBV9,ASSEGGGDTDTQY
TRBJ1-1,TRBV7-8,ASSLSGTEAF
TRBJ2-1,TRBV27,ASSLIWSEGQF
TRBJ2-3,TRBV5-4,ASSLGQSSTDTQY
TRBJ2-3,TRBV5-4,ASSLTRLAGILSTDTQY
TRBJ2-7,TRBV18,ASSPPPDVVTNPYEQY
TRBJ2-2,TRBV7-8,ASSSTADSGELF